This paragraph covers one T cell receptor (beta chain) sequence. Its antigen remains undetermined. Base-call qualities are not available, and no considerably larger clone is one nucleotide away. This sample is drawn from a study of cytomegalovirus exposure and HLA in healthy donors (dated by TCRdb to about 2017). For the study in its entirety: According to an earlier analysis of 587 of the donors, about 180 million T cells yielded 120 million or so unique TCR beta sequences and about 280 Gb of sequence data. An early release that covered approximately 600 HLA-typed donors contained approximately 300 gigabases of sequencing data and 70 million to 100 million unique TCR sequences. The genetic ancestry cluster associated with self-reported Caucasian donors included roughly four fifths of the 398 genotyped donors. The aim of the study was to test whether cataloging public T cell receptors could identify signatures of past pathogen exposure. The study profiled the T cell repertoires of hundreds of subjects by immunosequencing and related them to cytomegalovirus serostatus. Besides the first cohort of under 700 subjects, a separate validation cohort made up of over 95 different subjects was used. High-throughput TCR immunosequencing, statistical association of individual TCRs with disease status, and machine learning were combined to predict cytomegalovirus infection status. A later analysis re-examined previously published TCR beta repertoires from just over 650 donors and added high-resolution HLA genotyping to investigate patterns of TCR occurrence. The later analysis used no new phenotypic data to find candidate immune exposures, relying instead on TCR beta sequences and their occurrence across donors. To decide whether each TCR beta V gene segment behaved as functional or pseudogenic, an earlier analysis of some 600 of the donors relied on high-throughput TCR beta sequencing. Donor age, sex, ethnicity and CMV serostatus were collected together with the repertoire data. In a later genetic analysis, genome-wide SNP genotypes for about three fifths of the roughly 670 donors were used, and that subset was treated as a discovery cohort. Every repertoire in the discovery cohort had been generated on one and the same sequencing platform. HLA typing included class I and class II loci at four-digit resolution. Typing coverage differed by locus: A, B, C, DRB1 and DQB1 were typed in about 629-640 donors, DQA1 in 522, DPA1 in nearly 610, and DPB1 in approximately 450. A few DR-DQ haplotypes were handled as single units for association and clustering because linkage in the cohort was strong. Among about 400 genotyped donors of the cohort, an average of about 220,000 unique TCR beta nucleotide sequences was sequenced per donor, of which roughly 18% were non-productive.

Library creation used the immunoSEQ multiplex PCR assay. A mixture of 60 forward primers for TCR Vbeta segments and 13 reverse primers for TCR Jbeta segments was used in the multiplex PCR. Amplification of the CDR3 region of rearranged TCR beta genes was performed with a multiplex PCR assay on genomic DNA. On the Illumina HiSeq System, the amplified TCR beta libraries were sequenced as 87-base-pair reads. The study's processing was this. A later analysis tallied 70 million to 100 million unique TCR beta chains across the 550 to 850 repertoires, and around 9.9 million of those chains were shared by two or more donors. To remove PCR and sequencing errors, raw reads were error-corrected and collapsed into unique sequences using a nearest-neighbor algorithm that merged closely related sequences. V, D and J gene segments were assigned by aligning CDR3 sequences to IMGT reference sequences. Each retained sequence needed at least a six-nucleotide match to both a V gene segment and a J gene segment. A rearrangement was called productive if the CDR3 had no stop codons and remained in frame with V and J, and every other rearrangement was called non-productive. CDR3 was defined by IMGT convention, running from the second conserved V-encoded cysteine to the conserved J-encoded phenylalanine. Sequences without an unambiguous match to a single V gene segment were excluded from the earlier analysis of 450 to 750 of the donors. In an earlier analysis of almost 600 of the donors, a V segment was called functional when productive rearrangements were above 56.7%, and segregating when the standard deviation between donors exceeded 5%. A statistical classification framework was built to diagnose cytomegalovirus status from the catalog of TCR beta chain sequences. In a later analysis, TCR nucleotide sequences were compared against IMGT/GENE-DB human TR gene sequences so that V and J genes could be assigned. A later analysis assigned CDR3 sequences and most-parsimonious VDJ recombination scenarios with the TCRdist pipeline. A later analysis defined each TCR beta chain by its CDR3 amino acid sequence plus V-gene family, and excluded reads lacking a unique V-gene family. In a later analysis, nearly 600 highly shared, low-generation-probability nucleotide sequences were removed to address suspected cross-contamination and a sequencing artifact. For each public chain, a later analysis derived a clonal expansion index from normalized ranks of inferred template counts within each repertoire. Generation probabilities in a later analysis came from a VDJ recombination model fitted to out-of-frame rearrangements, and those results were checked against IGoR. In a later analysis, hypergeometric tests were used to score TCR-TCR, TCR-HLA and TCR-CMV co-occurrence, with a repertoire-size bias correction applied to TCR pairs. To estimate false discovery rates, a later analysis permuted the HLA or CMV assignments 20 times. In a later analysis, co-occurring TCRs were grouped using DBSCAN, with TCRdist sequence similarity added in when clustering inside HLA-allele-positive subsets. Co-occurrence clustering excluded repertoires with fewer than 30,000 or more than 120,000 public chains, plus five with anomalous nucleotide sharing. Sourced from immuneACCESS, this table was stored by TCRdb with only in-frame sequences that have V and J called. A share of the clones is absent; for the studies checked, an unresolved V gene accounts for under half, and the remainder has no known explanation. The V and J calls and clone size were taken over from that table, and D and trimming were inferred from the DNA. Recorded for this sample are 150,000 to 160,000 clones; about 70% of them occurred a single time. The top ten constitute approximately 2.8% of the sample.

Study-wide findings and limitations: In an earlier analysis of some 640 of the donors, most TCR beta V segments were observed in productive rearrangements about 90% or about 30% of the time, broadly matching IMGT annotations. For the cohort, immune exposure information was limited to CMV serostatus. A later genetic analysis associated a missense DCLRE1C variant with V-gene and J-gene trimming of TCR beta chains, and an independent cohort replicated the association. Specific HLA alleles were associated with roughly 17,000 TCR beta sequences at a false discovery rate of 0.05 in a later analysis. The authors suggested that the approach could potentially be generalized to other disease states and immunological phenotypes. Because counts were too low, roughly 18 rarely observed V segments, including chromosome 9 orphons, were left out of the earlier analysis of about 620 of the donors. The cohort was sequenced for TCR beta chains only, and without alpha or paired-chain data the features that could be detected were limited. A later analysis reported that several top co-occurrence clusters appeared linked to parvovirus B19, influenza, CMV and Epstein-Barr virus. Assigning TCR associations to individual alleles was difficult when HLA alleles, especially DR and DQ, strongly co-occurred. Correlated functional status among segregating V segments might be attributable to linkage disequilibrium, but an unknown experimental factor could not be ruled out. In a later analysis, HLA-associated TCR beta chains showed more clonal expansion and lower generation probabilities than non-associated chains that were equally common. A total of 150 or so TCR beta chains were listed by the study as associated with cytomegalovirus. Because some donors lacked HLA typing at each locus, the association tests relied only on the typed subset. A further reported finding was that TCR beta sequences accurately predicted the HLA-A and HLA-B alleles for most subjects in the first cohort. In a later analysis, most CMV-associated TCR beta chains were found to appear HLA-restricted, with HLA associations seemingly driven largely by CMV exposure. In a later genetic analysis, fewer N-insertions in productive TCRs were reported among donors in an Asian-associated ancestry cluster than the approximately 670-donor mean. The presence/absence analyses assumed that sequencing depth was roughly uniform across donors, and that assumption may not be true. A later analysis found that TCR association rates varied across HLA loci, with DRB1 alleles showing the most associated TCRs and HLA-C alleles the fewest. While some public TCRs were present in many individuals, most TCR sequences turned up only very rarely across donors. Cytomegalovirus status was reported to be diagnosed by the classifier with high specificity and sensitivity in both the original and validation cohorts. A few of the identified cytomegalovirus-associated TCR beta chains were confirmed in vitro to be specific for cytomegalovirus antigens. The sequencing pipeline was judged likely to have produced a cluster of highly shared sequence variants as a technical artifact.

In total, about 650 healthy bone marrow donors made up the cohort. Cohort members were all nominally healthy when sampled, although unrecorded immune exposures were likely present. The donor tested CMV seronegative and was one of the 352 seronegative cohort members. A peripheral blood sample was provided by each donor, and peripheral blood mononuclear cells were used for TCR beta sequencing. Genomic DNA was extracted from the blood cell samples with the Qiagen DNeasy Blood Extraction Kit. The receptor's source is a man aged 18 to 35 in good health and CMV-seronegative. The sequenced sample consisted of PBMCs.

Read as DNA, the sequence is TGTGCCAGTAGTATAGGTCTGCTAGGACTAGACTACAATGAGCAGTTCTTC. This is translated as CASSIGLLGLDYNEQFF. The sequence joins TRBV19 to TRBJ2-1, with 7 central nucleotides matching TRBD2. The CDR3 holds 17 amino acids from the cysteine to the phenylalanine. Only the CDR3 DNA stays, 51 bases, in frame from base 1. V is trimmed back by 1 base and J by 3 bases, and the junction contains 9 bases that no gene match accounts for. In the germline V gene (reference sequence), CDR1 corresponds to LNHDA and CDR2 to SQIVND.